Below, 29 T cell receptor beta chains from the same sample are listed, as sequenced in a study of T cells after yellow fever vaccination (dated by TCRdb to between 2018 and 2020). According to the study, the label for this sample's treatment or condition signals: live attenuated yellow fever vaccine strain. Library creation used 5' RACE. The instrument was an Illumina HiSeq 2500. The public reads were reanalyzed by TCRdb: fastp trimming at Q25, MiXCR alignment, in-frame beta chains only. Duplicate CDR3 protein sequences are folded into a single record with the most common DNA and genes. The sample table holds approximately 180,000 distinct CDR3 sequences, of which 6.2% were seen once. Roughly 3% of the sample rests with the top ten. Sequencing used CD4+ T cells sorted from PBMCs, obtained on the day of the first yellow fever vaccination. These receptors came from a man younger than 30 who received the YFV17D yellow fever vaccine.

At least ten counts were recorded for this clonotype. V usage is TRBV5-1 and J usage is TRBJ1-5, with 8 bases that match TRBD1. Trimming cost V 1 base and J 5 bases; bases outside gene matches: 14. Germline lookup yields CDR1 SGHRS and CDR2 YFSETQ. There are 18 residues in the CDR3. CDR3 nucleotides: TGCGCCAGCAGCTTGAATGTTCCGGGACAGGTGATGGATCAGCCCCAGCATTTT. Its protein product is CASSLNVPGQVMDQPQHF. Full variable domain (outside the CDR3, taken from reference TRBV5-1 and TRBJ1-5): KAGVTQTPRYLIKTRGQQVTLSCSPISGHRSVSWYQQTPGQGLQFLFEYFSETQRNKGNFPGRFSGRQFSNSRSEMNVSTLELGDSALYLCASSLNVPGQVMDQPQHFGDGTRLSIL.

V is TRBV6-1 and J is TRBJ2-3, with 12 bases that match TRBD2. The germline V gene encodes CDR1 MNHNS and CDR2 SASEGT. CDR3 length equals 15 residues. J gave up 4 bases and V 7 bases, and 6 bases lay outside the gene matches. This chain's CDR3 is CASKLAGGPADTQYF. The CDR3, as DNA: TGTGCCAGCAAGCTAGCGGGGGGGCCCGCAGATACGCAGTATTTT.

V is TRBV7-9 and J is TRBJ1-3; no clear D gene. V was trimmed by 6 bases and J by 0 bases, leaving 9 bases between them. This CDR3 region has 14 residues. CDR1 SEHNR and CDR2 FQNEAQ come from the germline V gene (reference sequence). The CDR3 region has the DNA TGTGCCAGCAGTCATACCAGCTCTGGAAACACCATATATTTT. As protein: CASSHTSSGNTIYF.

There are many counts of this clonotype. V and J are TRBV7-2 and TRBJ2-7; no clear D gene. Germline loops: CDR1 SGHTA, CDR2 FQGNSA. The CDR3 length is 14 residues. Trimming cost V 5 bases and J 2 bases, with 13 bases left between them. The CDR3, as DNA: TGTGCCAGCAGCCAACTACCAGGTGCCTACGAGCAGTACGTC. Protein product: CASSQLPGAYEQYV.

V is TRBV12-3 or TRBV12-4 and J is TRBJ1-6; a possible D gene is TRBD1 (5 bases). Trimming cost V 4 bases and J 8 bases, with 15 bases left between them. The CDR3 spans 15 residues. For the CDR3, the DNA is TGTGCCAGCAGTTCGTCCGGGACTCCCTATTCACCCCTCCACTTT. The encoded protein is CASSSSGTPYSPLHF.

The rearrangement joins TRBV6-1 to TRBJ2-4; D gene unclear. Per the germline V gene, CDR1 is MNHNS and CDR2 is SASEGT. V dropped 5 bases and J dropped 1 base, with 15 bases sitting between them. The CDR3 covers 16 residues. CDR3 protein: CASSRVGGLAKNIQYF. CDR3 DNA: TGTGCCAGCAGTCGAGTCGGCGGCCTGGCCAAAAACATTCAGTACTTC.

This clonotype was observed at least ten times. The chain uses TRBV4-3 and TRBJ2-7; 9 positions agree with TRBD2. Germline V gene sequence: CDR1 LGHNA, CDR2 YSLEER. This CDR3 is 16 amino acids long. The V gene end was trimmed by 0 bases and the J gene end by 3 bases; junction bases not matched to a gene: 6. The CDR3: CASSQDWAGGLYEQYF. The DNA of the CDR3 is TGCGCCAGCAGCCAAGACTGGGCGGGGGGGCTCTACGAGCAGTACTTC.

This clonotype appeared many times. CDR3 sequence (DNA): TGTGCCAGCAGCTTGGGTCCGGGACAGGGCCAAGAGACCCAGTACTTC. Its translation is CASSLGPGQGQETQYF. The chain combines TRBV7-8 with TRBJ2-5, with TRBD1 identical over 9 bases. After removal of 3 bases from V and 1 base from J, the junction contained 6 bases not matched to a gene. Germline CDR1 and CDR2: SGHVS and FQNEAQ. The CDR3 has 16 amino acids. Combining the CDR3 with reference TRBV7-8 and TRBJ2-5 gives the whole variable domain GAGVSQSPRYKVAKRGQDVALRCDPISGHVSLFWYQQALGQGPEFLTYFQNEAQLDKSGLPSDRFFAERPEGSVSTLKIQRTQQEDSAVYLCASSLGPGQGQETQYFGPGTRLLVL.

This clonotype was counted a few times. This chain uses TRBV7-2 with TRBJ2-5; D unresolved. The CDR3 runs 14 residues. V dropped 5 bases and J dropped 6 bases, with 16 bases sitting between them. Germline-derived CDR1 and CDR2 are SGHTA and FQGNSA. The CDR3 spells CASSLQGLGKTQYF. The DNA for the CDR3 is TGTGCCAGCAGCCTCCAAGGGCTAGGAAAGACCCAGTACTTC.

This clonotype was seen only a few times. The V call is TRBV6-2 or TRBV6-3, the J call TRBJ1-2; D may be TRBD1 (6 bases). This CDR3 spans 16 amino acids. CDR1 MNHEY and CDR2 SVGEGT come from the germline V gene. Trimming cost V 6 bases and J 1 base, with 18 bases left between them. The CDR3 DNA is TGTGCCAGCAGCAGATACGGACAGCCCCTTAACTATGGCTACACCTTC. Residues: CASSRYGQPLNYGYTF.

Many counts were recorded for this clonotype. V is TRBV7-8 and J is TRBJ2-7, with TRBD2 matching over 7 bases. Trimming cost V 4 bases and J 5 bases; bases outside gene matches: 2. The germline CDR1 and CDR2 sequences are SGHVS and FQNEAQ. The CDR3 sequence is 12 residues long. The CDR3 DNA sequence: TGTGCCAGCAGCTCTGGGAGGGACGAGCAGTACTTC. It encodes CASSSGRDEQYF.

This chain joins TRBV7-2 and TRBJ1-5; TRBD1 matches at 8 bases. Germline lookup yields CDR1 SGHTA and CDR2 FQGNSA. V lost 5 bases, J lost 6 bases, and 12 bases stayed unmatched. The CDR3 length is 16 residues. CDR3 residues: CASSPFVAGGSQPQHF. In DNA form, the CDR3 reads TGTGCCAGCAGCCCTTTTGTGGCAGGGGGCAGTCAGCCCCAGCATTTT.

This clonotype was recorded many times. The chain carries TRBV11-2 and TRBJ2-7; 10 bases agree with TRBD2. Losses at the gene ends were 5 bases for V and 6 bases for J; bases not matched to a gene: 7. Germline V gene sequence: CDR1 SGHAT, CDR2 FQNNGV. CDR3 length: 14 residues. The CDR3 sequence: CASSLERGGLEQYF. The CDR3 nucleotides read TGTGCCAGCAGCCTCGAGCGGGGGGGACTCGAGCAGTACTTC.

The chain links TRBV4-1 to TRBJ2-7; TRBD1 is a possible D gene (5 bases). The CDR3 is 17 residues long. In germline, CDR1 is MGHRA, CDR2 YSYEKL. V lost 1 base and J 6 bases, leaving 22 bases between the germline ends. The CDR3 nucleotides read TGCGCCAGCAGCCAAGCCCCAGGAAGGACACCGACCCGCGAGCAGTACTTC. Translation gives CASSQAPGRTPTREQYF.

The chain links TRBV19 to TRBJ1-5; 7 bases line up with TRBD1. V lost 3 bases to trimming and J lost 4 bases; unmatched junction nucleotides: 6. The germline CDR1 and CDR2 sequences are LNHDA and SQIVND (reference sequence). The CDR3 runs 15 residues. The CDR3: CASSITSTGNQPQHF. CDR3 in DNA: TGTGCCAGTAGTATTACCTCGACAGGGAATCAGCCCCAGCATTTT.

This clonotype was recorded a few times. The rearrangement joins TRBV19 to TRBJ2-7, with a tentative D call TRBD2 (5 bases). The germline V gene has CDR1 LNHDA and CDR2 SQIVND (reference sequence). Trimming removed 4 bases at V and 1 base at J, with 23 bases between. This CDR3 region has 18 residues. In nucleotides, the CDR3 is TGTGCCAGTAGTACCCTCGTGAGGGTAGCGACAATATCCTACGAGCAGTACTTC. Protein sequence: CASSTLVRVATISYEQYF.

This clonotype was observed at least ten times. This chain connects TRBV4-1 to TRBJ2-3, with 8 bases that match TRBD1. The CDR3 totals 15 residues. J was trimmed by 3 bases and V by 0 bases; bases with no gene match: 2. Germline lookup yields CDR1 MGHRA and CDR2 YSYEKL. The CDR3 bases are TGCGCCAGCAGCCAAGAGGGACAGGCTACAGATACGCAGTATTTT. Its translation: CASSQEGQATDTQYF.

This clonotype was counted many times. The chain employs TRBV7-9 and TRBJ1-1; 10 bases map to TRBD1. The germline V gene encodes CDR1 SEHNR and CDR2 FQNEAQ (reference sequence). The CDR3 loop spans 15 amino acids. Trimming took 6 bases from V and 0 from J; bases not matched to a gene: 4. CDR3 amino acids: CASRTGQGLNTEAFF. DNA for the CDR3: TGTGCCAGCAGAACGGGACAGGGGTTGAACACTGAAGCTTTCTTT.

This clonotype appeared many times. The V gene is TRBV5-1, the J gene TRBJ2-3; D unclear. The V end was cut by 5 bases, the J end by 0 bases, with 10 bases between. The germline CDR1 and CDR2 sequences are SGHRS and YFSETQ. CDR3 length: 14 residues. CDR3 sequence: CASRERPSTDTQYF. As DNA, the CDR3 is TGCGCCAGCAGGGAACGTCCTAGCACAGATACGCAGTATTTT. The full variable domain, with the rest looked up from reference TRBV5-1 and TRBJ2-3, is KAGVTQTPRYLIKTRGQQVTLSCSPISGHRSVSWYQQTPGQGLQFLFEYFSETQRNKGNFPGRFSGRQFSNSRSEMNVSTLELGDSALYLCASRERPSTDTQYFGPGTRLTVL.

The sample holds many counts of this clonotype. This chain joins TRBV4-3 and TRBJ2-6; perhaps TRBD1 as D (6 bases). The germline V gene encodes CDR1 LGHNA and CDR2 YSLEER. The CDR3 covers 15 residues. Deletions cut 4 bases from V and 2 bases from J, with 9 bases between. The CDR3 loop reads CASSLQGPGANVLTF. The CDR3 bases are TGCGCCAGCAGCCTACAGGGTCCTGGGGCCAACGTCCTGACTTTC.

V and J are TRBV6-1 and TRBJ2-7; TRBD2 matches at 8 bases. The CDR3 runs 14 residues. J lost 2 bases, V lost 5 bases, and 5 bases had no gene match. Looked up from germline, CDR1 is MNHNS and CDR2 is SASEGT. The CDR3 DNA follows: TGTGCCAGCAGTCTTAGCGGGGTGGCCTACGAGCAGTACTTC. This translates into CASSLSGVAYEQYF.

This clonotype was counted a few times. This chain connects TRBV20-1 to TRBJ1-1, with TRBD1 matching over 8 bases. The CDR3 runs to 13 residues. The V segment lost 3 bases and the J segment 0 bases; nucleotides outside the gene matches: 0. Germline CDR1 and CDR2: DFQATT and SNEGSKA (reference sequence). CDR3 sequence: CSARDRVNTEAFF. CDR3 sequence (DNA): TGCAGTGCTAGGGACAGGGTGAACACTGAAGCTTTCTTT.

This chain connects TRBV12-3 or TRBV12-4 to TRBJ1-2, with D perhaps TRBD1 (5 bases). CDR3 size: 13 residues. V lost 6 bases, J lost 6 bases, and 14 bases lay in between. The CDR3 nucleotides are TGTGCCAGCAGAGTGACAGATGCTAATGGCTACACCTTC. It specifies CASRVTDANGYTF.

In this sample, this clonotype turned up a few times. The J gene is TRBJ2-3, the V gene TRBV11-1; 10 nucleotides agree with TRBD2. The germline V gene has CDR1 SGHAT and CDR2 FQDESV (reference sequence). The CDR3 runs 18 residues. The ends lost 0 bases at V and 6 bases at J; junction bases unmatched: 12. CDR3 loop: CASSLAWIAGGPSDTQYF. CDR3 DNA: TGTGCCAGCAGCTTAGCGTGGATAGCGGGGGGACCTTCGGATACGCAGTATTTT.

This clonotype was observed at least ten times. The chain recombines TRBV15 with TRBJ2-3; D call uncertain. The CDR3 runs to 12 residues. Germline lookup yields CDR1 LNHNV and CDR2 YYDKDF (reference sequence). V shed 1 base and J shed 5 bases, with 4 bases lying between them. DNA of the CDR3: TGTGCCACCAGCAGAGTGGGAGATACGCAGTATTTT. It specifies CATSRVGDTQYF.

CDR3 sequence: CASSGGGPQHF. The CDR3 DNA reads as TGTGCCAGCAGTGGGGGAGGGCCCCAGCATTTT. The rearrangement links TRBV28 to TRBJ1-5; tentative D call: TRBD1 (5 bases). Trimming pared 5 bases from V and 9 bases from J, leaving 8 bases between. Germline-derived CDR1 and CDR2 are MDHEN and SYDVKM. This CDR3 region has 11 residues.

The chain combines TRBV12-3 or TRBV12-4 with TRBJ1-1; 11 bases are shared with TRBD1. The V gene end was trimmed by 3 bases and the J gene end by 3 bases; junction bases not matched to a gene: 9. The CDR3 spans 17 residues. The DNA for the CDR3 is TGTGCCAGCAGTTTGGGACAGGGGGATTTATGGTACACTGAAGCTTTCTTT. It encodes CASSLGQGDLWYTEAFF.

The table lists this clonotype with a few counts. This chain links TRBV10-3 with TRBJ2-3; D gene uncertain. Between the trimmed V and J ends, which lost 2 bases and 1 base, there was a span of 13 bases. In germline, CDR1 is ENHRY, CDR2 SYGVKD. The CDR3 spans 16 residues. CDR3 region: CAISEVLGFGTDTQYF. DNA for the CDR3: TGTGCCATCAGTGAGGTACTGGGGTTTGGCACAGATACGCAGTATTTT.

This clonotype was observed at least ten times. V usage is TRBV18 and J usage is TRBJ2-7; the D is unclear. The germline V and J ends were trimmed by 2 bases and 4 bases, with 6 bases remaining between them. The CDR3 covers 12 residues. Germline loops: CDR1 KGHSH, CDR2 LQKENI. Written as DNA, the CDR3 is TGTGCCAGCTCACCATCCGTTTACGAGCAGTACTTC. Amino acid sequence: CASSPSVYEQYF.